One and the same sample provided the 14 T cell receptor beta chains below, sequenced in a study of T cell responses to AZD1222 COVID-19 vaccine. The method was immunoSEQ multiplex PCR; TCRdb's version includes in-frame clones alone and lacks a portion of them. Altogether 95,000 to 110,000 clones are present, roughly 90% being singletons, with the ten largest covering approximately 4%. This specimen was peripheral blood, taken on day 0 of AZD1222 vaccination. All receptors come from an adult in good health.

The chain has TRBV6-6 and TRBJ2-3, with D possibly being TRBD1 or TRBD2 (5 bases each). CDR1 MNHNY and CDR2 SVGAGI come from the germline V gene (reference sequence). The germline V and J ends were trimmed by 2 bases and 5 bases, with 11 bases remaining between them. This CDR3 has 14 residues. In DNA, the CDR3 is TGTGCCAGCAGTTACGTGGGACGGGTAGATACGCAGTATTTT. As protein: CASSYVGRVDTQYF.

This clone was counted only a few times. The chain uses TRBV5-4 and TRBJ1-3; the match to TRBD1 covers 7 bases. Germline CDR1 is SGHNT and CDR2 is YYREEE (reference sequence). V dropped 0 bases and J dropped 0; count of bases not matched to a gene: 9. This CDR3 region has 18 residues. The CDR3 loop reads CASSLEIRTGNSGNTIYF. The CDR3 coding sequence is TGTGCCAGCAGCTTGGAAATTCGGACAGGCAACTCTGGAAACACCATATATTTT.

The chain joins TRBV5-5 to TRBJ1-4; TRBD1 agrees at 11 bases. CDR1 SGHKS and CDR2 YYEKEE come from the germline V gene (reference sequence). The V segment lost 1 base and the J segment 8 bases; nucleotides outside the gene matches: 7. The CDR3 consists of 16 residues. The DNA for the CDR3 is TGTGCCAGCAGCTTGCTCGCCGGGACAGGGGGAGAAAAACTGTTTTTT. This encodes CASSLLAGTGGEKLFF.

The chain joins TRBV4-1 to TRBJ1-5, with D tentatively TRBD1 (5 bases). In germline, CDR1 is MGHRA, CDR2 YSYEKL. CDR3 length: 13 residues. V lost 3 bases and J lost 7, with 10 bases in between. The CDR3 DNA is TGCGCCAGCAGCCATCCCTGGGGGCAGCCCCAGCATTTT. This encodes CASSHPWGQPQHF.

The chain recombines TRBV2 with TRBJ1-2; 10 positions agree with TRBD1. Per the germline V gene, CDR1 is SNHLY and CDR2 is FYNNEI. The CDR3 extends over 15 amino acids. With 7 bases clipped from V and 4 bases from J, the junction kept 9 bases outside the gene matches. The CDR3 here is CASTASTGGVYGYTF. In nucleotides, the CDR3 is TGTGCCAGCACGGCCTCGACAGGGGGCGTCTATGGCTACACCTTC.

This clone has more than one count but fewer than ten. This chain connects TRBV5-6 to TRBJ1-1, with unresolved D. The germline V gene has CDR1 SGHDT and CDR2 YYEEEE. The length of the CDR3 is 12 residues. CDR3 sequence (DNA): TGTGCTACAATGGGTATCGGCACTGAAGCTTTCTTT. It translates to CATMGIGTEAFF.

This clone was observed a single time. The DNA for the CDR3 is TGTGCCTGGAATCCGGGGGCGAATTCACCCCTCCACTTT. This encodes CAWNPGANSPLHF. The chain carries TRBV30 and TRBJ1-6; TRBD1 might be the D (6 bases). The V and J ends lost 4 bases and 7 bases respectively, with 11 bases between them. The CDR3 spans 13 residues. Germline V lookup: CDR1 GTSNPN, CDR2 SVGIG (reference sequence).

In regard to this clone: The sample holds other DNA sequences that translate to the same CDR3. The V and J genes are TRBV19 and TRBJ1-1, with D maybe TRBD1 (5 bases). Trimming took off 5 bases at V and 5 bases at J, with 12 bases between the two ends. This CDR3 is 13 amino acids long. The germline V gene encodes CDR1 LNHDA and CDR2 SQIVND (reference sequence). CDR3 loop: CASSSLRGTEAFF. CDR3 DNA sequence: TGTGCCAGTAGTTCCCTACGGGGGACTGAAGCTTTCTTT.

The rearrangement joins TRBV5-5 to TRBJ1-6, with a weak D call TRBD1 (5 bases). Trimming shortened V by 0 bases and J by 6 bases, and 7 bases separated the two germline ends. The CDR3 is 14 amino acids. Germline-derived CDR1 and CDR2 are SGHKS and YYEKEE (reference sequence). This chain's CDR3 is CASSLGGVNSPLHF. CDR3 nucleotides: TGTGCCAGCAGCTTGGGGGGGGTTAATTCACCCCTCCACTTT.

The chain is built from TRBV4-2 and TRBJ1-6, with TRBD1 as a possible D gene (6 bases). Trimming took 1 base from V and 8 from J, leaving 12 bases between them. CDR1 LGHNA and CDR2 YNFKEQ come from the germline V gene. The CDR3 has 15 residues. In DNA form, the CDR3 reads TGTGCCAGCAGCCAAGGGCAGGGGTCTTATTCACCCCTCCACTTT. Protein product: CASSQGQGSYSPLHF.

This sequence joins TRBV5-4 and TRBJ2-7; 8 bases are shared with TRBD1. Germline CDR1 and CDR2: SGHNT and YYREEE (reference sequence). The junction had 3 bases not matched to a gene; V was cut back by 0 bases and J by 1 base. The length of the CDR3 is 15 residues. The DNA of the CDR3 is TGTGCCAGCAGCTTGGCGGGACAGGTTTCCTACGAGCAGTACTTC. Translated, it gives CASSLAGQVSYEQYF.

V gene TRBV18 combines with J gene TRBJ1-1; D may be TRBD1 (5 bases). The CDR3 is 14 amino acids. V lost 0 bases, J lost 3 bases, and 8 bases lay in between. Looked up from germline, CDR1 is KGHSH and CDR2 is LQKENI. CDR3 region: CASSPPGTDTEAFF. The CDR3 nucleotides are TGTGCCAGCTCACCACCTGGGACGGACACTGAAGCTTTCTTT.

The chain is built from TRBV30 and TRBJ1-5, with a possible D match to TRBD1 (6 bases). The CDR3 contains 13 residues. Germline V CDR1 and CDR2: GTSNPN, SVGIG (reference sequence). The V and J ends lost 5 bases and 2 bases respectively, with 10 bases between them. In nucleotides, the CDR3 is TGTGCCTGGGGACACAGGGGCAATCAGCCCCAGCATTTT. Translated, it gives CAWGHRGNQPQHF.

This rearrangement joins TRBV5-6 to TRBJ1-5; D not resolved. Deletions cut 4 bases from V and 3 bases from J, with 11 bases between. This CDR3 spans 14 amino acids. CDR1 and CDR2 (germline): SGHDT, YYEEEE. DNA of the CDR3: TGTGCCAGCAGCACGTGGACGTACAATCAGCCCCAGCATTTT. Translation gives CASSTWTYNQPQHF.